One sample yielded the 24 T cell receptor beta chains listed below, sequenced in a study of blood T cell repertoires in COVID-19. Measured with immunoSEQ multiplex PCR; TCRdb has only the in-frame clones, and not every one. The table includes approximately 160,000 clones, roughly 87% detected once. The sequenced sample consisted of PBMCs or T cells enriched from blood (not recorded which). Source of these receptors: a woman in her forties or fifties who had recovered from COVID-19.

This clone was seen only once. The CDR3 loop is CASSLDGSSNQPQHF. The CDR3 DNA reads as TGTGCCAGCAGCTTGGACGGGTCTAGCAATCAGCCCCAGCATTTT. The V and J genes are TRBV5-4 and TRBJ1-5; D is undetermined. Trimming took 0 bases from V and 0 from J, leaving 7 bases between them. Germline CDR1 is SGHNT and CDR2 is YYREEE (reference sequence). This CDR3 has 15 amino acids.

The chain links TRBV10-2 to TRBJ1-2; D unclear. CDR1 WSHSY and CDR2 SAAADI come from the germline V gene. V dropped 2 bases and J dropped 9 bases, with 13 bases sitting between them. This CDR3 is built from 13 residues. CDR3: CASSENREYRYTF. CDR3 DNA sequence: TGCGCCAGCAGTGAGAACCGGGAGTACCGCTACACCTTC.

The gene calls are TRBV5-1 and TRBJ1-1, with D unresolved. V lost 1 base and J lost 1, with 14 bases in between. This CDR3 contains 16 residues. CDR1 is SGHRS and CDR2 is YFSETQ in the germline V gene. The DNA for the CDR3 is TGCGCCAGCAGCTTGAGCACGGTTTTTACGAACACTGAAGCTTTCTTT. It encodes CASSLSTVFTNTEAFF.

Here the CDR3 reads CASREGTSGSRDEQFF. CDR3 DNA: TGTGCCAGCAGGGAGGGGACTAGCGGGAGCCGGGATGAGCAGTTCTTC. The chain couples TRBV28 to TRBJ2-1; the match to TRBD2 covers 14 bases. The CDR3 consists of 16 residues. The junction had 9 bases not matched to a gene; V was cut back by 6 bases and J by 8 bases. Germline-derived CDR1 and CDR2 are MDHEN and SYDVKM.

This clone appeared a few times. The chain recombines TRBV10-3 with TRBJ2-4; TRBD1 aligns across 10 bases. J lost 8 bases, V lost 5 bases, and 12 bases had no gene match. From germline, CDR1 is ENHRY and CDR2 SYGVKD. This CDR3 is built from 16 residues. CDR3 residues: CAISRQGAAAGDIQYF. Here the CDR3 DNA reads TGTGCCATCAGTAGACAGGGGGCGGCCGCGGGGGACATTCAGTACTTC.

This clone was recorded a few times. CDR3: CAISAAGGTGANVLTF. CDR3 bases: TGTGCCATCAGTGCAGCAGGGGGCACTGGGGCCAACGTCCTGACTTTC. The rearrangement joins TRBV10-3 to TRBJ2-6, with 8 positions matching TRBD1. The CDR3 spans 16 residues. Germline V CDR1 and CDR2: ENHRY, SYGVKD. V lost 4 bases to trimming and J lost 2 bases; unmatched junction nucleotides: 4.

The sample holds one count of this clone. The V gene is TRBV7-2, the J gene TRBJ1-2; maybe TRBD1 (6 bases). This CDR3 contains 14 residues. V gave up 6 bases and J gave up 4 bases, with 15 bases separating them. Germline-derived CDR1 and CDR2 are SGHTA and FQGNSA. CDR3 residues: CASSSGQITYGYTF. CDR3 nucleotides: TGTGCCAGCAGTTCCGGACAGATCACCTATGGCTACACCTTC.

V gene TRBV19 combines with J gene TRBJ2-5; 7 bases are a match to TRBD1. This CDR3 is built from 17 residues. V was clipped by 7 bases and J by 4 bases; unmatched bases: 18. Germline-derived CDR1 and CDR2 are LNHDA and SQIVND (reference sequence). For the CDR3, the DNA is TGTGCCAGTACCCAGGACAGGCCCGGCGCTTCGGGAGAGACCCAGTACTTC. This sequence encodes CASTQDRPGASGETQYF.

This chain connects TRBV6-5 to TRBJ2-7, with D possibly matching TRBD2 (5 bases). Germline CDR1 reads MNHEY; CDR2 reads SVGAGI. The CDR3 is 12 amino acids. Deletions cut 10 bases from V and 2 bases from J, with 12 bases between. In nucleotides, the CDR3 is TGTGCCACCATCGGAGGTCCCTACGAGCAGTACTTC. This encodes CATIGGPYEQYF.

The J gene is TRBJ2-7, the V gene TRBV27, with 9 bases lining up with TRBD1. The germline V gene has CDR1 MNHEY and CDR2 SMNVEV (reference sequence). Trimming at V came to 5 bases and at J to 1 base, leaving 6 bases not matched to a gene. The CDR3 length is 15 residues. CDR3 DNA: TGTGCCAGCAGTACCGGACAGGGGTGGTCCTACGAGCAGTACTTC. It is translated as CASSTGQGWSYEQYF.

The rearrangement links TRBV12-5 to TRBJ2-7, with TRBD1 identical over 11 bases. CDR1 is LGHNT, CDR2 FRNRAP, per germline. The trim removed 5 bases at V and 7 bases at J, leaving 13 bases unmatched. The length of the CDR3 is 16 residues. The DNA of the CDR3 is TGTGCTAGTGGTCAGGGTGAGGACAGGGGGCGAGATGAGCAGTACTTC. Translating gives CASGQGEDRGRDEQYF. The variable domain in full, completed from reference TRBV12-5 and TRBJ2-7, reads DARVTQTPRHKVTEMGQEVTMRCQPILGHNTVFWYRQTMMQGLELLAYFRNRAPLDDSGMPKDRFSAEMPDATLATLKIQPSEPRDSAVYFCASGQGEDRGRDEQYFGPGTRLTVT.

The CDR3 sequence: CASSLKPVGGGLYNSPLHF. CDR3 in DNA: TGTGCCAGCAGCCTAAAACCCGTTGGAGGGGGCCTATATAATTCACCCCTCCACTTT. The chain combines TRBV14 with TRBJ1-6, with 7 bases aligning to TRBD1. Per the germline V gene, CDR1 is SGHDN and CDR2 is FVKESK. The J segment lost 4 bases and the V segment lost 4 bases, leaving 16 bases of the junction unmatched. The CDR3 totals 19 residues. Full variable domain (rest looked up from reference TRBV14 and TRBJ1-6): EAGVTQFPSHSVIEKGQTVTLRCDPISGHDNLYWYRRVMGKEIKFLLHFVKESKQDESGMPNNRFLAERTGGTYSTLKVQPAELEDSGVYFCASSLKPVGGGLYNSPLHFGNGTRLTVT.

This chain joins TRBV29-1 and TRBJ2-7; 9 bases match TRBD2. V shed 7 bases and J 5 bases; nucleotides not matched to a gene: 6. The V gene's germline CDR1 is SQVTM and CDR2 ANQGSEA. The CDR3 spans 12 residues. The CDR3, as DNA: TGCAGCGCCGGGACTAGCTACAACGAGCAGTACTTC. It is translated as CSAGTSYNEQYF.

The V gene is TRBV7-2, the J gene TRBJ1-3, with D maybe TRBD1 (5 bases). CDR3 length: 18 amino acids. Looked up from germline, CDR1 is SGHTA and CDR2 is FQGNSA. Trimming shortened V by 1 base and J by 0 bases, and 16 bases separated the two germline ends. CDR3 sequence (DNA): TGTGCCAGCAGCTTAGGGCAGGGAGGGTTGGACTCTGGAAACACCATATATTTT. Amino acids: CASSLGQGGLDSGNTIYF.

This clone was seen only once. V and J are TRBV9 and TRBJ2-6; 11 nucleotides align to TRBD2. Germline V gene sequence: CDR1 SGDLS, CDR2 YYNGEE. V was pared by 3 bases and J by 1 base, with 3 bases of the junction left unmatched. This CDR3 has 17 residues. This CDR3 is CASSGRLAGSGANVLTF. The CDR3 DNA reads as TGTGCCAGCAGCGGACGACTAGCGGGATCTGGGGCCAACGTCCTGACTTTC.

The V call is TRBV15, the J call TRBJ2-7; the match to TRBD1 covers 7 bases. Looked up from germline, CDR1 is LNHNV and CDR2 is YYDKDF (reference sequence). After removal of 0 bases from V and 0 bases from J, the junction contained 11 bases not matched to a gene. CDR3 length: 18 amino acids. The CDR3 here is CATSRDRVKGASSYEQYF. In nucleotides, the CDR3 is TGTGCCACCAGCAGAGATAGGGTTAAGGGGGCAAGCTCCTACGAGCAGTACTTC.

This chain joins TRBV11-3 and TRBJ2-1; TRBD2 matches 12 bases. V shed 5 bases and J 10 bases; nucleotides not matched to a gene: 12. Germline CDR1 SGHNT, CDR2 YENEEA. This CDR3 contains 16 residues. CDR3 sequence (DNA): TGTGCCAGCAGCCCGGGAGGACTAGCGGGATCTCGGGAGCAGTTCTTC. It encodes CASSPGGLAGSREQFF. Filled out from reference TRBV11-3 and TRBJ2-1, the complete variable domain reads EAGVVQSPRYKIIEKKQPVAFWCNPISGHNTLYWYLQNLGQGPELLIRYENEEAVDDSQLPKDRFSAERLKGVDSTLKIQPAELGDSAVYLCASSPGGLAGSREQFFGPGTRLTVL.

V gene TRBV19 combines with J gene TRBJ2-2; 11 bases match TRBD2. The V gene's germline CDR1 is LNHDA and CDR2 SQIVND (reference sequence). This CDR3 has 20 residues. V lost 1 base, J lost 2 bases, and 12 bases stayed unmatched. The CDR3 DNA reads TGTGCCAGTAGTATAGGCTTGAGTAGGCTAGCGGGAGGCAACACCGGGGAGCTGTTTTTT. Translated: CASSIGLSRLAGGNTGELFF.

The genes are TRBV12-2 and TRBJ1-2; the DNA was not used to check the table's D call, TRBD1. TRBV12-2 is classified as a pseudogene. The CDR3 sequence is 14 residues long. CDR3 in amino acids: CASPGTANRYGYTF. The CDR3 DNA sequence: TGTGCAAGTCCCGGGACAGCCAACAGATATGGCTACACCTTC.

The V gene is TRBV10-1, the J gene TRBJ2-1; 7 bases align to TRBD2. V gave up 8 bases and J gave up 0 bases; unmatched junction bases: 4. Germline V gene lookup returns CDR1 WNHNN and CDR2 SYGVQD (reference sequence). CDR3 length equals 14 residues. This CDR3 reads CASSASGSYNEQFF. In DNA, the CDR3 is TGCGCCAGCTCGGCTAGCGGCTCCTACAATGAGCAGTTCTTC.

Regarding this clone: One junction end does not reproduce the germline sequence, and a read error may be involved. The rearrangement links TRBV5-8 to TRBJ2-7, with 8 bases aligning to TRBD1. Germline V gives CDR1 SGHTS, CDR2 YDEGEE. The CDR3 runs 15 residues. CDR3 DNA: TGTGTCAGCAGCCTCGACAGGGGCCGGTCCTACGAGCAGTACTTC. Translated: CVSSLDRGRSYEQYF.

The J gene is TRBJ2-7, the V gene TRBV18; D unresolved. This CDR3 is 16 amino acids long. Germline lookup yields CDR1 KGHSH and CDR2 LQKENI. V shed 0 bases and J shed 0 bases, with 12 bases lying between them. In nucleotides, the CDR3 is TGTGCCAGCTCACCACCGGGCCAGAGAAGCTCCTACGAGCAGTACTTC. Translating it yields CASSPPGQRSSYEQYF.

V and J are TRBV18 and TRBJ2-1; 14 bases fit TRBD2. Trimming took 3 bases from V and 3 from J; bases not matched to a gene: 16. Germline assignment: CDR1 KGHSH and CDR2 LQKENI. This CDR3 spans 21 amino acids. The CDR3 region has the DNA TGTGCCAGCTCACCCCCGCCCATGACTAGCGGGAGGGGTCCCTACTACAATGAGCAGTTCTTC. It yields the protein CASSPPPMTSGRGPYYNEQFF.

This sequence joins TRBV19 and TRBJ1-3; a possible D gene is TRBD1 (5 bases). The CDR3 runs 15 residues. Looked up from germline, CDR1 is LNHDA and CDR2 is SQIVND (reference sequence). V dropped 3 bases and J dropped 2 bases, with 11 bases sitting between them. DNA of the CDR3: TGTGCCAGTAGTATTCAGGGTTTGGCTGGAAACACCATATATTTT. Translated: CASSIQGLAGNTIYF.